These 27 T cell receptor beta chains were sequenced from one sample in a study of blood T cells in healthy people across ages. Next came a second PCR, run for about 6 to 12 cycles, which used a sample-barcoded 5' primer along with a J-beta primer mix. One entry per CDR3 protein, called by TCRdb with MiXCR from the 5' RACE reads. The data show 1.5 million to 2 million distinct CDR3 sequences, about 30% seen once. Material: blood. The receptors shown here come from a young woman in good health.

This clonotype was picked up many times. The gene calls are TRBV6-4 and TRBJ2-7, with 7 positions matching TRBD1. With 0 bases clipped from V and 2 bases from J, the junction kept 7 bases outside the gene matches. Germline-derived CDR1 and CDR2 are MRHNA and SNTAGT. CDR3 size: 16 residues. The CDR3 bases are TGTGCCAGCAGTGACTCGAAGGCAGGGGGTACCTACGAGCAGTACTTC. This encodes CASSDSKAGGTYEQYF.

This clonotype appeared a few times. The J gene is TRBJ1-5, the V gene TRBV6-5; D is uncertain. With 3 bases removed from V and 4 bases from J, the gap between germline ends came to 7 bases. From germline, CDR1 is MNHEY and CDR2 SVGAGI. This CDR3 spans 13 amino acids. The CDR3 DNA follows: TGTGCCAGCAGTTATTTTCCTAATCAGCCCCAGCATTTT. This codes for CASSYFPNQPQHF.

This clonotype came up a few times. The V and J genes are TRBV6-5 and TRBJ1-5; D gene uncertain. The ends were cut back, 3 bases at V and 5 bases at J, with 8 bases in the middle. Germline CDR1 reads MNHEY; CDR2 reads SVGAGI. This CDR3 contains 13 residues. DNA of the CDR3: TGTGCCAGCAGTTATTCTCAAGATCAGCCCCAGCATTTT. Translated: CASSYSQDQPQHF.

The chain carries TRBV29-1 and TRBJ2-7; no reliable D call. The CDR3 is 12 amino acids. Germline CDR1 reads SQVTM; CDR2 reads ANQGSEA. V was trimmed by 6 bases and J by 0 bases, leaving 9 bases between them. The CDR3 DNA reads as TGCAGCGTGAGCCCAAGCTCCTACGAGCAGTACTTC. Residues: CSVSPSSYEQYF.

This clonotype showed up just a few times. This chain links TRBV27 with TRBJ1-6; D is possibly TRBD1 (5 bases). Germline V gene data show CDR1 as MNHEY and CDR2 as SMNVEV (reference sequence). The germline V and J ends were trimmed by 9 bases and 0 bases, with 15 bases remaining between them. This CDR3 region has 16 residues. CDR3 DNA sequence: TGTGCCAGTACCGGGGACCCCGGCTCCTATAATTCACCCCTCCACTTT. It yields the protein CASTGDPGSYNSPLHF.

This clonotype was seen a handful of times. CDR3 DNA: TGTGCCATCAGTGAGTCGAATAGCGGGGGGACCGAGGATACGCAGTATTTT. This gives the protein CAISESNSGGTEDTQYF. The chain has TRBV10-3 and TRBJ2-3; TRBD2 matches 10 bases. V was clipped by 0 bases and J by 6 bases; unmatched bases: 9. The CDR3 runs 17 residues. Germline assignment: CDR1 ENHRY and CDR2 SYGVKD.

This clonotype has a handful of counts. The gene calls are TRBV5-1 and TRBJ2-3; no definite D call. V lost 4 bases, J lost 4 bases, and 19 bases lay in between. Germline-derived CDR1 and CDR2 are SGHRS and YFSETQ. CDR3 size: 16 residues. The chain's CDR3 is CASSLVLSSRADTQYF. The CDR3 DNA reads TGCGCCAGCAGCCTAGTTTTATCTTCTAGGGCAGATACGCAGTATTTT.

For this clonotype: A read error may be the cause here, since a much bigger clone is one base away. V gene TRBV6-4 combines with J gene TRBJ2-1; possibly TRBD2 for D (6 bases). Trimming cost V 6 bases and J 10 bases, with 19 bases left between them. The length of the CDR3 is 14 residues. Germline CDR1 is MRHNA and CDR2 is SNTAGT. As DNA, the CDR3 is TGTGCCAGCAGAAACCCGGGACTCTCGAACGAGCAGTTCTTC. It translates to CASRNPGLSNEQFF.

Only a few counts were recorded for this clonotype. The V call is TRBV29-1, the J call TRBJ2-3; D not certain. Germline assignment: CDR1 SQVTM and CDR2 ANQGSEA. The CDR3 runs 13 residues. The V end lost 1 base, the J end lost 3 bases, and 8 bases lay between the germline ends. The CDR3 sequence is CSVEVGLTDTQYF. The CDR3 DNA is TGCAGCGTTGAAGTGGGCCTAACAGATACGCAGTATTTT.

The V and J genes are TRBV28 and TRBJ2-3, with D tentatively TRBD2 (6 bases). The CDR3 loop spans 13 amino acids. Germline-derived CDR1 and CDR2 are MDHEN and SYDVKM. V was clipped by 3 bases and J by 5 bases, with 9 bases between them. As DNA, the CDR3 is TGTGCCAGCAGTTTGCGCGGGGTAGATACGCAGTATTTT. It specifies CASSLRGVDTQYF. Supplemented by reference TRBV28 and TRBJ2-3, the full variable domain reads DVKVTQSSRYLVKRTGEKVFLECVQDMDHENMFWYRQDPGLGLRLIYFSYDVKMKEKGDIPEGYSVSREKKERFSLILESASTNQTSMYLCASSLRGVDTQYFGPGTRLTVL.

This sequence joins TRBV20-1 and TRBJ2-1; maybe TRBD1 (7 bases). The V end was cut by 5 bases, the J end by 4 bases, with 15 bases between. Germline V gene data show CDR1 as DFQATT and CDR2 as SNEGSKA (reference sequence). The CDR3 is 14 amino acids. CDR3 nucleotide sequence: TGCAGTGCTGGGAGGACAGGAATTTACAATGAGCAGTTCTTC. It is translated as CSAGRTGIYNEQFF.

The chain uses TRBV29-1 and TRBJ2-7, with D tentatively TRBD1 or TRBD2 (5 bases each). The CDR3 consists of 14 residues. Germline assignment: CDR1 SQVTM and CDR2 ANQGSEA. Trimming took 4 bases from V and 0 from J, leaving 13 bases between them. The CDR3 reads CSVGEGTASYEQYF. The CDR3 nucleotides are TGCAGCGTTGGGGAAGGGACGGCCTCCTACGAGCAGTACTTC.

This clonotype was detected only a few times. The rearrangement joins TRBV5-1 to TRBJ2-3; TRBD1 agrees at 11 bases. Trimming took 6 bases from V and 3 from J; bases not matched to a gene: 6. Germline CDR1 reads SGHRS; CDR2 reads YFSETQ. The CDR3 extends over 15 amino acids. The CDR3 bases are TGCGCCAGCACCCCCGGGGACAGGGGGACAGATACGCAGTATTTT. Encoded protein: CASTPGDRGTDTQYF. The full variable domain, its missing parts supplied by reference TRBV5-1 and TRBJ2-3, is KAGVTQTPRYLIKTRGQQVTLSCSPISGHRSVSWYQQTPGQGLQFLFEYFSETQRNKGNFPGRFSGRQFSNSRSEMNVSTLELGDSALYLCASTPGDRGTDTQYFGPGTRLTVL.

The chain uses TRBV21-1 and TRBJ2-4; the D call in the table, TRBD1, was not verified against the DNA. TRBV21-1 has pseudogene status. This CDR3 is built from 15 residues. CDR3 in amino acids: CASSKVPRGRDEQYF. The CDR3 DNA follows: TGTGCCAGCAGCAAAGTACCCAGGGGAAGGGATGAGCAGTACTTC.

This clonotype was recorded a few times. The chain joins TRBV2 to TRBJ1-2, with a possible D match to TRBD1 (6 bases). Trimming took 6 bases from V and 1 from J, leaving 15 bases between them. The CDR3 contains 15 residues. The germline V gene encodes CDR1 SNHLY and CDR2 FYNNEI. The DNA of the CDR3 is TGTGCCAGCAGGAGAAGGACAGCCAATAACTATGGCTACACCTTC. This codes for CASRRRTANNYGYTF.

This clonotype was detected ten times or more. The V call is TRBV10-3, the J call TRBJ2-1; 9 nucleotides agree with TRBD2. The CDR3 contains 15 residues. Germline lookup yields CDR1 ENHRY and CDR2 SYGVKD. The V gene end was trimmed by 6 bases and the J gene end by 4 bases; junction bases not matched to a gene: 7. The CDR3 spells CAISQVTSGYNEQFF. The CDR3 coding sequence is TGTGCCATCAGCCAGGTGACTAGCGGATACAATGAGCAGTTCTTC.

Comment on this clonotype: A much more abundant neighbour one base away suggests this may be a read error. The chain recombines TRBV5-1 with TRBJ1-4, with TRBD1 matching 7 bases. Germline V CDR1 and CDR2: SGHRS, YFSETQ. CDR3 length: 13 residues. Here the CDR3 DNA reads TGCGCCAGCAGGGACAGGATGAATGAAAAACGGTTTTTT. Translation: CASRDRMNEKRFF.

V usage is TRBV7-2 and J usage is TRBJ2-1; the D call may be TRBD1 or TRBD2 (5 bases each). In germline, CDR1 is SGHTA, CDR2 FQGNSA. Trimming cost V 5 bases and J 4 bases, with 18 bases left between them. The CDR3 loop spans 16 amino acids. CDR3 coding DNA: TGTGCCAGCAGCAGGGAGAGGGACCGGAGTTACAATGAGCAGTTCTTC. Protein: CASSRERDRSYNEQFF.

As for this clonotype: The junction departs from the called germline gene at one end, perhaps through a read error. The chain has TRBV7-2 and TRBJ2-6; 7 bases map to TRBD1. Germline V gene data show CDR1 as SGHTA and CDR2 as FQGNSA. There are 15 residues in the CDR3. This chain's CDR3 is CAGSRDRAGANVLTF. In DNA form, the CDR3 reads TGTGCCGGCAGTCGAGACAGGGCCGGGGCCAACGTCCTGACTTTC.

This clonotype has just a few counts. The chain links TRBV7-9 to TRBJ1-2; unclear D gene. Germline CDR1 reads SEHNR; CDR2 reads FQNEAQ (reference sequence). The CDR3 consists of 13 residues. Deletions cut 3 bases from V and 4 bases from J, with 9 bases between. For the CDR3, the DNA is TGTGCCAGCAGCTTGGACGCTGCCTATGGCTACACCTTC. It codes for CASSLDAAYGYTF. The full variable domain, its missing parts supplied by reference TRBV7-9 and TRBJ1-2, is DTGVSQNPRHKITKRGQNVTFRCDPISEHNRLYWYRQTLGQGPEFLTYFQNEAQLEKSRLLSDRFSAERPKGSFSTLEIQRTEQGDSAMYLCASSLDAAYGYTFGSGTRLTVV.

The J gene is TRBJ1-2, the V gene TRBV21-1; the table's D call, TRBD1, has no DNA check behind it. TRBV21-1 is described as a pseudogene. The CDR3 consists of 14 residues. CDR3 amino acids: CASSVRGVAVGYTF. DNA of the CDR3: TGTGCCAGCAGCGTTAGGGGGGTTGCGGTGGGCTACACCTTC.

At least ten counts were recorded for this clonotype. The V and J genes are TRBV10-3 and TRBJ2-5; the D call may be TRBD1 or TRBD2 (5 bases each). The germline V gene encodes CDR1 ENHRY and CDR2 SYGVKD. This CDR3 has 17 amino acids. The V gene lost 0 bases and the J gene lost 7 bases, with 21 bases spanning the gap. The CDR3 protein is CAISESISGRGFVTQYF. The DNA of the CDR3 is TGTGCCATCAGTGAGTCAATCTCGGGACGGGGATTCGTGACCCAGTACTTC.

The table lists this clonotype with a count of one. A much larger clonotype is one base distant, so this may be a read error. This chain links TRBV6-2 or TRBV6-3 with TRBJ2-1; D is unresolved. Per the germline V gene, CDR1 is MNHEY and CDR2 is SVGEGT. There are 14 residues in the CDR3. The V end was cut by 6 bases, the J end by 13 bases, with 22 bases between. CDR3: CASSFGMGQETQFF. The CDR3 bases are TGTGCCAGCAGCTTCGGAATGGGCCAAGAGACCCAGTTCTTC.

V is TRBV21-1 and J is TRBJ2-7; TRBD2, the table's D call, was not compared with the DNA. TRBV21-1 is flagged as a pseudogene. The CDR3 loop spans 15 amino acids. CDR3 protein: CASSKSGGSCREQYF. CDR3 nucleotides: TGTGCCAGCAGCAAATCCGGCGGGAGTTGCCGCGAGCAGTACTTC.

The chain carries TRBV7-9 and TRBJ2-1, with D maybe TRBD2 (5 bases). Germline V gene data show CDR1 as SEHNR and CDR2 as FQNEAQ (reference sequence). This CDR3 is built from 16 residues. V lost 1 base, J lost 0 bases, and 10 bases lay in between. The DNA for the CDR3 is TGTGCCAGCAGCTTAGTGCGGGTAACCTCCTACAATGAGCAGTTCTTC. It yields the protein CASSLVRVTSYNEQFF.

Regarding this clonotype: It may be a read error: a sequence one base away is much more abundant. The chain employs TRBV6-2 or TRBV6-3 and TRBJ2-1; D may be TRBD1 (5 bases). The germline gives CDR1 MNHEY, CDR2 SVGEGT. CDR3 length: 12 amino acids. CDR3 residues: CASSYEGDEQLF. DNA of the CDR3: TGTGCCAGCAGTTACGAAGGGGATGAGCAGTTATTC.

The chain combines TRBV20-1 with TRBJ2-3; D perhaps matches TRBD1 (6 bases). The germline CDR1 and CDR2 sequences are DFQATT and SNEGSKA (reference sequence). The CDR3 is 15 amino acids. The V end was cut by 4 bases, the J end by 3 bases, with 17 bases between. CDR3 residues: CSAITGTSDTDTQYF. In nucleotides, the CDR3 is TGCAGTGCTATAACAGGGACCTCGGATACAGATACGCAGTATTTT.